The 17 T cell receptor beta chains in this list originate from one sample, sequenced in a study of OX40 agonist ivuxolimab in advanced cancers. The repertoire was sequenced with immunoSEQ multiplex PCR; TCRdb's copy has only in-frame clones and lacks some. The sample shows fewer than 65,000 clones, 85% to 90% of them seen only once. Material: CD4+ or CD8+ T cells sorted from blood, obtained in a trial of the OX40 agonist ivuxolimab. All receptors derive from an adult with an advanced solid tumor such as melanoma, head and neck, liver or kidney cancer.

The chain recombines TRBV7-2 with TRBJ1-5; D is unclear. V was trimmed by 1 base and J by 3 bases, leaving 10 bases between them. This CDR3 has 15 residues. Per germline, CDR1 SGHTA and CDR2 FQGNSA. CDR3 DNA: TGTGCCAGCAGCTTAGATCGGAGCGTCAATCAGCCCCAGCATTTT. Amino acids: CASSLDRSVNQPQHF. The full variable domain, its missing parts supplied by reference TRBV7-2 and TRBJ1-5, is GAGVSQSPSNKVTEKGKDVELRCDPISGHTALYWYRQSLGQGLEFLIYFQGNSAPDKSGLPSDRFSAERTGGSVSTLTIQRTQQEDSAVYLCASSLDRSVNQPQHFGDGTRLSIL.

The chain has TRBV10-3 and TRBJ2-1, with D hard to call. The CDR3 runs 11 residues. V shed 3 bases and J shed 10 bases, with 7 bases lying between them. Germline V gene data show CDR1 as ENHRY and CDR2 as SYGVKD. DNA of the CDR3: TGTGCCATCAGTGACGGTCCAGAGCAGTTCTTC. Amino acids: CAISDGPEQFF.

This chain uses TRBV7-1 with TRBJ2-1; D gene uncertain. TRBV7-1 has ORF status, its function being uncertain. V gave up 3 bases and J gave up 3 bases, with 6 bases separating them. The CDR3 loop spans 13 amino acids. CDR3: CASSSANYNEQFF. The CDR3 bases are TGTGCCAGCAGCTCCGCCAACTACAATGAGCAGTTCTTC.

The genes are TRBV5-1 and TRBJ2-5; 7 bases align to TRBD2. The CDR3 has 16 amino acids. The germline V gene has CDR1 SGHRS and CDR2 YFSETQ. The V and J ends lost 4 bases and 5 bases, in that order; junction bases with no gene match: 14. The CDR3 is CASSRAVSGSGETQYF. CDR3 sequence (DNA): TGCGCCAGCAGCCGGGCGGTTAGCGGGTCGGGGGAGACCCAGTACTTC.

This clone has a count of ten or more. This chain connects TRBV2 to TRBJ2-2, with a tentative D call TRBD1 (6 bases). Germline-derived CDR1 and CDR2 are SNHLY and FYNNEI. CDR3 length equals 15 residues. V shed 6 bases and J shed 2 bases, with 13 bases lying between them. The CDR3 nucleotides read TGTGCCAGCAGCGCTGACAGGTCTAACACCGGGGAGCTGTTTTTT. This translates into CASSADRSNTGELFF.

The gene calls are TRBV6-6 and TRBJ2-1; D is undetermined. Germline V gives CDR1 MNHNY, CDR2 SVGAGI (reference sequence). The length of the CDR3 is 13 residues. Trimming took 7 bases from V and 3 from J, leaving 10 bases between them. CDR3 in amino acids: CASTMDDYNEQFF. As DNA, the CDR3 is TGTGCCAGCACCATGGACGACTACAATGAGCAGTTCTTC.

Written as DNA, the CDR3 is TGCAGTGCGCGAGAGGTGTACGGCTACACCTTC. Translated, it gives CSAREVYGYTF. This chain links TRBV20-1 with TRBJ1-2; D gene unclear. The V gene's germline CDR1 is DFQATT and CDR2 SNEGSKA (reference sequence). Trimming took 6 bases from V and 8 from J, leaving 13 bases between them. The CDR3 sequence is 11 residues long.

The chain employs TRBV6-5 and TRBJ1-1; the match to TRBD1 covers 7 bases. This CDR3 contains 14 residues. Trimming cost V 5 bases and J 3 bases; bases outside gene matches: 6. The germline CDR1 and CDR2 sequences are MNHEY and SVGAGI. CDR3 sequence reads: CASSRTGAHTEAFF. The CDR3 DNA is TGTGCCAGCAGTCGGACAGGCGCCCACACTGAAGCTTTCTTT.

This chain links TRBV7-2 with TRBJ2-5, with 7 positions matching TRBD2. Looked up from germline, CDR1 is SGHTA and CDR2 is FQGNSA. This CDR3 comprises 15 residues. Trimming at V came to 3 bases and at J to 0 bases, leaving 4 bases not matched to a gene. The CDR3 protein is CASSFFGGNQETQYF. Here the CDR3 DNA reads TGTGCCAGCAGCTTTTTCGGGGGGAACCAAGAGACCCAGTACTTC.

This chain uses TRBV18 with TRBJ1-5; a weak D match, TRBD1 (6 bases). From germline, CDR1 is KGHSH and CDR2 LQKENI. CDR3 length: 14 amino acids. Trimming cost V 1 base and J 2 bases, with 6 bases left between them. CDR3: CASSPQGGNQPQHF. In nucleotides, the CDR3 is TGTGCCAGCTCACCACAGGGGGGCAATCAGCCCCAGCATTTT.

The chain joins TRBV9 to TRBJ1-3; D perhaps matches TRBD1 (5 bases). V was cut by 0 bases and J by 4 bases, with 8 bases left in between. The germline CDR1 and CDR2 sequences are SGDLS and YYNGEE. The CDR3 extends over 14 amino acids. CDR3 region: CASSVGQNGNTIYF. CDR3 bases: TGTGCCAGCAGCGTAGGACAGAACGGAAACACCATATATTTT.

The V call is TRBV7-2, the J call TRBJ2-1; D might be TRBD1 (5 bases). Germline V gives CDR1 SGHTA, CDR2 FQGNSA. This CDR3 has 16 residues. V shed 0 bases and J shed 4 bases, with 13 bases lying between them. Here the CDR3 reads CASSLAQGYMYNEQFF. As DNA, the CDR3 is TGTGCCAGCAGCTTAGCTCAGGGATACATGTACAATGAGCAGTTCTTC.

This sequence joins TRBV5-1 and TRBJ2-7; D remains unclear. CDR1 is SGHRS, CDR2 YFSETQ, per germline. The CDR3 is made up of 14 amino acids. V was pared by 0 bases and J by 4 bases, with 11 bases between. The CDR3 DNA follows: TGCGCCAGCAGCTTGGAGGGCAGGAGTTACGAGCAGTACTTC. This translates into CASSLEGRSYEQYF.

The rearrangement uses TRBV29-1 and TRBJ2-2; D not certain. V gave up 4 bases and J gave up 4 bases, with 10 bases separating them. From germline, CDR1 is SQVTM and CDR2 ANQGSEA. CDR3 length: 13 residues. The CDR3 reads CSVARFSTGELFF. DNA for the CDR3: TGCAGCGTTGCACGATTTTCCACCGGGGAGCTGTTTTTT.

This clone was seen once. The chain couples TRBV6-1 to TRBJ1-5, with 7 bases identical to TRBD1. The CDR3 is 20 amino acids. With 0 bases clipped from V and 1 base from J, the junction kept 15 bases outside the gene matches. Per germline, CDR1 MNHNS and CDR2 SASEGT. This CDR3 is CASSEAPQTGWGLSNQPQHF. The DNA for the CDR3 is TGTGCCAGCAGTGAAGCACCTCAGACAGGGTGGGGTCTGAGCAATCAGCCCCAGCATTTT.

The V and J genes are TRBV28 and TRBJ2-1, with D perhaps TRBD1 (6 bases). Trimming shortened V by 8 bases and J by 7 bases, and 18 bases separated the two germline ends. Germline lookup yields CDR1 MDHEN and CDR2 SYDVKM. The length of the CDR3 is 14 residues. The CDR3 protein is CASLIKTGLNEQFF. The CDR3 bases are TGTGCCAGCCTCATTAAGACAGGTTTAAATGAGCAGTTCTTC.

Here the CDR3 DNA reads TGTGCCAGCAGCTACAGAAACACCATATATTTT. It yields the protein CASSYRNTIYF. The rearrangement links TRBV13 to TRBJ1-3; no clear D gene. Trimming left V 4 bases short and J 5 bases short, with 3 bases between. The CDR3 runs to 11 residues. Looked up from germline, CDR1 is PRHDT and CDR2 is FYEKMQ (reference sequence). The entire variable domain, with the rest obtained from reference TRBV13 and TRBJ1-3, is as follows: AAGVIQSPRHLIKEKRETATLKCYPIPRHDTVYWYQQGPGQDPQFLISFYEKMQSDKGSIPDRFSAQQFSDYHSELNMSSLELGDSALYFCASSYRNTIYFGEGSWLTVV.